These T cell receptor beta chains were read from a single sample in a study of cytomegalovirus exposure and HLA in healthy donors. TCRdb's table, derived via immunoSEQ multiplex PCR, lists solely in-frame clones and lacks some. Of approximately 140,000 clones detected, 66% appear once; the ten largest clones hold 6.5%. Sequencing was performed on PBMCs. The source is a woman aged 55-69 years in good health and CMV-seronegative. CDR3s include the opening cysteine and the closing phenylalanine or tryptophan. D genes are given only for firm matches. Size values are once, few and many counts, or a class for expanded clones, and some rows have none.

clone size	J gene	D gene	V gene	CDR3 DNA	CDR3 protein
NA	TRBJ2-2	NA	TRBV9	TGTGCCAGCAGCGGCTCCGGGACTTCAATTGGGGAGCTGTTTTTT	CASSGSGTSIGELFF
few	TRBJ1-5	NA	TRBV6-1	TGTGCCAGCAGTGAAGAAGCAGGGGATCAGCCCCAGCATTTT	CASSEEAGDQPQHF
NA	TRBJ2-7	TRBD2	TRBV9	TGTGCCAGCAGCCCTTCTGGGGGGGCCTACGAGCAGTACTTC	CASSPSGGAYEQYF
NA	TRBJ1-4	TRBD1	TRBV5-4	TGTGCCAGCAGACAGGGGCCTGGTAATGAAAAACTGTTTTTT	CASRQGPGNEKLFF
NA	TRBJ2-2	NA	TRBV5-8	TGTGCCAGCAGAGTGGGCGGGGTGGCCGGGGAGCTGTTTTTT	CASRVGGVAGELFF
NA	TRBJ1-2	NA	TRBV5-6	TGTGCCAGCAGCCGACCAGGCTGGAGGGACTATGGCTACACCTTC	CASSRPGWRDYGYTF
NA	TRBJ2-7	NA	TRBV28	TGTGCCAGCAGTTTCCCAAGACAGACCTACGAGCAGTACTTC	CASSFPRQTYEQYF
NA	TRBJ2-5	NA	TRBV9	TGTGCCAGCAGCGCCGACTATCAAGAGACCCAGTACTTC	CASSADYQETQYF
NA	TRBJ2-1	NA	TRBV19	TGTGCCAGTAGCCCTTCTAACAGGAGGGGTTACAATGAGCAGTTCTTC	CASSPSNRRGYNEQFF
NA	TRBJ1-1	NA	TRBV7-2	TGTGCCAGCAGCCAATTAGGAGGACTGACTGAAGCTTTCTTT	CASSQLGGLTEAFF
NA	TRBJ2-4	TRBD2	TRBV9	TGTGCCAGCAGCGTCAGTAGCGGGGGGAACATTCAGTACTTC	CASSVSSGGNIQYF
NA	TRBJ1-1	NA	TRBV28	TGTGCCAGCAGTTTAACGGCGGGTTCGGCTTTCTTT	CASSLTAGSAFF
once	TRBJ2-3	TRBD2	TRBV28	TGTGCCAGCAGTTTGGCGGGACTAGCGGGAGGAGACACGCAGTATTTT	CASSLAGLAGGDTQYF
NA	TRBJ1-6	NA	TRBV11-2	TGTGCCAGCAGTTTTACAGATAATAATTCACCCCTCCACTTT	CASSFTDNNSPLHF
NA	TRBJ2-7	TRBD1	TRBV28	TGTGCCAGCAGAGGACAGGGGCTCTCCTACGAGCAGTACTTC	CASRGQGLSYEQYF
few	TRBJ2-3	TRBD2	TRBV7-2	TGTGCCAGCAGCTTAGGGCCCCAGCGGGGGCTAAGCACAGATACGCAGTATTTT	CASSLGPQRGLSTDTQYF